Listed below are T cell receptor beta chains from one sample, sequenced in a study of patients and donors after allogeneic stem cell transplantation. TCRdb redid the calling of the RT-PCR reads with MiXCR, one entry per CDR3 protein. The sample shows about 960,000 distinct CDR3 sequences, 18% of them seen only once. The sequencing input was blood, either unsorted or a sorted T cell fraction (not recorded which). The receptors come from a human donor who was either an allogeneic HSCT recipient or a stem cell or donor lymphocyte infusion donor (not recorded which). It is not recorded whose cells these are; they may come from a transplant donor. Each CDR3 is given with its conserved first and last residue. D genes are given only for firm matches. Size values are once, few and many counts, or a class for expanded clones, and some rows have none.

CDR3 DNA: TGCGCCAGCAGCTTGGACATCTTCAGGAGCTATGGCTACACCTTC
CDR3 protein: CASSLDIFRSYGYTF
V gene: TRBV5-1
J gene: TRBJ1-2
D gene: .
clone size: many

CDR3 DNA: TGTGCCTGGAGCCCTGTAGGGCACGAGCAGTACTTC
CDR3 protein: CAWSPVGHEQYF
V gene: TRBV30
J gene: TRBJ2-7
D gene: .
clone size: .

CDR3 DNA: TGTGCCAGCAGTTACGATGTTGTGGGTACGCAGTATTTT
CDR3 protein: CASSYDVVGTQYF
V gene: TRBV6-5
J gene: TRBJ2-3
D gene: .
clone size: few

CDR3 DNA: TGTGCCAGCAGCCCCCTCGGACAGCAGCCAGATACGCAGTATTTT
CDR3 protein: CASSPLGQQPDTQYF
V gene: TRBV5-5
J gene: TRBJ2-3
D gene: .
clone size: few

CDR3 DNA: TGTGCCTGGAGTTCTATGACTAGGTACAATGAGCAGTTCTTC
CDR3 protein: CAWSSMTRYNEQFF
V gene: TRBV30
J gene: TRBJ2-1
D gene: .
clone size: .

CDR3 DNA: TGCGCCAGCAGCTTGGGAGCCAAGTCGGGCCAAGAGACCCAGTACTTC
CDR3 protein: CASSLGAKSGQETQYF
V gene: TRBV5-1
J gene: TRBJ2-5
D gene: .
clone size: few

CDR3 DNA: TGCGCCAGCAGCCAAGGGGAGGGGGTAAATACGCAGTATTTT
CDR3 protein: CASSQGEGVNTQYF
V gene: TRBV4-3
J gene: TRBJ2-3
D gene: .
clone size: few

CDR3 DNA: TGTGCCAGCGGCCAGGGGGTCTACGAGCAGTACTTC
CDR3 protein: CASGQGVYEQYF
V gene: TRBV12-3/TRBV12-4
J gene: TRBJ2-7
D gene: TRBD1
clone size: .

CDR3 DNA: TGTGCCAGCAGCTTCCGGGACAGGAATCCCACAGATACGCAGTATTTT
CDR3 protein: CASSFRDRNPTDTQYF
V gene: TRBV7-9
J gene: TRBJ2-3
D gene: TRBD1
clone size: .

CDR3 DNA: TGTGCCAGCAGCCAAGATCACCAGGCCGCGAACATCATTCAGTACTTC
CDR3 protein: CASSQDHQAANIIQYF
V gene: TRBV4-2
J gene: TRBJ2-4
D gene: .
clone size: .

CDR3 DNA: TGCAGTGCTAGAGAGCTACCGGGACAGTCCTACGAGCAGTACTTC
CDR3 protein: CSARELPGQSYEQYF
V gene: TRBV20-1
J gene: TRBJ2-7
D gene: TRBD1
clone size: .

CDR3 DNA: TGTGCCAGCAAGGCTAATGGCTACACCTTC
CDR3 protein: CASKANGYTF
V gene: TRBV2
J gene: TRBJ1-2
D gene: .
clone size: few

CDR3 DNA: TGCGCCAGCAGCCAAGTCTTCGGGGGTATGAACACTGAAGCTTTCTTT
CDR3 protein: CASSQVFGGMNTEAFF
V gene: TRBV4-1
J gene: TRBJ1-1
D gene: .
clone size: few

CDR3 DNA: TGTGCCTGGAGTATTGCGGATGAAAAACTGTTTTTT
CDR3 protein: CAWSIADEKLFF
V gene: TRBV30
J gene: TRBJ1-4
D gene: .
clone size: .

CDR3 DNA: TGTGCCAGCAGTGTGTCCGGGTTAGATGGCTACACCTTC
CDR3 protein: CASSVSGLDGYTF
V gene: TRBV12-3/TRBV12-4
J gene: TRBJ1-2
D gene: .
clone size: .

CDR3 DNA: TGTGCCAGCAGCCGGCAGGGACAGGGGAAAACTGGTCAGCCCCAGCATTTT
CDR3 protein: CASSRQGQGKTGQPQHF
V gene: TRBV6-2/TRBV6-3
J gene: TRBJ1-5
D gene: TRBD1
clone size: .

CDR3 DNA: TGTGCCAGTAGCCGTAGCGGGAGGCCCTCTGATGAGCAGTTCTTC
CDR3 protein: CASSRSGRPSDEQFF
V gene: TRBV19
J gene: TRBJ2-1
D gene: TRBD2
clone size: .

CDR3 DNA: TGTGCCAGCAGTGAACGCTTAGCGGGACGAGATACGCAGTATTTT
CDR3 protein: CASSERLAGRDTQYF
V gene: TRBV25-1
J gene: TRBJ2-3
D gene: TRBD2
clone size: .

CDR3 DNA: TGTGCCAGCAGCGAGACAGGTCATACGCAGTATTTT
CDR3 protein: CASSETGHTQYF
V gene: TRBV12-3/TRBV12-4
J gene: TRBJ2-3
D gene: .
clone size: many

CDR3 DNA: TGTGCCAGCAGCTTAGACAGGAGGGGATACAATGAGCAGTTCTTC
CDR3 protein: CASSLDRRGYNEQFF
V gene: TRBV7-6
J gene: TRBJ2-1
D gene: .
clone size: few

CDR3 DNA: TGCGCCAGCAGCCCCGGCGTACTATTGAGCTCCTACAATGAGCAGTTCTTC
CDR3 protein: CASSPGVLLSSYNEQFF
V gene: TRBV5-1
J gene: TRBJ2-1
D gene: .
clone size: few

CDR3 DNA: TGTGCCAGCAGCGCACGGGACAGGGAAGGCTACACCTTC
CDR3 protein: CASSARDREGYTF
V gene: TRBV11-3
J gene: TRBJ1-2
D gene: TRBD1
clone size: .

CDR3 DNA: TGCAGTGCTAGTCCCGTAGGCCGTTCCCACGAGACCCAGTACTTC
CDR3 protein: CSASPVGRSHETQYF
V gene: TRBV20-1
J gene: TRBJ2-5
D gene: .
clone size: .

CDR3 DNA: TGTGCCAGCAGCGTAGGAAGGAAAGCTAACTATGGCTACACCTTC
CDR3 protein: CASSVGRKANYGYTF
V gene: TRBV9
J gene: TRBJ1-2
D gene: .
clone size: few

CDR3 DNA: TGTGCCAGCAGCTTGAGGCGGTTGACCTACGAGCAGTACTTC
CDR3 protein: CASSLRRLTYEQYF
V gene: TRBV5-6
J gene: TRBJ2-7
D gene: .
clone size: .

CDR3 DNA: TGTGCCATCAGTGAAGTATCGGGGGGCCAAGAGACCCAGTACTTC
CDR3 protein: CAISEVSGGQETQYF
V gene: TRBV10-3
J gene: TRBJ2-5
D gene: TRBD2
clone size: many

CDR3 DNA: TGTGCCAGCAGCCCGGACAACCCAGCGGCCACTGAAGCTTTCTTT
CDR3 protein: CASSPDNPAATEAFF
V gene: TRBV12-3/TRBV12-4
J gene: TRBJ1-1
D gene: .
clone size: .

CDR3 DNA: TGCGCCAGCAGCCCACAGGGGCGAGGGCTTCAGCCCCAGCATTTT
CDR3 protein: CASSPQGRGLQPQHF
V gene: TRBV4-1
J gene: TRBJ1-5
D gene: TRBD1
clone size: .

CDR3 DNA: TGTGCCAGCAGATACCTCACCGTCATGGGTGGAAACACCATATATTTT
CDR3 protein: CASRYLTVMGGNTIYF
V gene: TRBV6-5
J gene: TRBJ1-3
D gene: .
clone size: few